The 27 T cell receptor beta chains listed next were all sequenced from one sample in a study of persistence of HIV-infected CD4 T cells. Nonspecific anti-CD3/anti-CD28 bead stimulation represents the broad CD4+ T cell repertoire. Sorting selected CD4+ T cells upregulating both CD40 ligand and CD69. The libraries were made with immunoSEQ version 4 in survey mode. Only in-frame clones appear in the TCRdb table, and some are missing; sequencing was by immunoSEQ multiplex PCR. This sample carries 44,000 or so clones, approximately 90% of them seen once, and the ten largest clones take approximately 1.8%. Their cognate antigens are unknown. The sequencing here drew on CD4+ T cells sorted from PBMCs after roughly 18-hour stimulation, taken from a patient who received antiretroviral therapy. Receptor source: an adult man with HIV who was CMV-seropositive.

The chain uses TRBV7-2 and TRBJ1-1, with 9 bases fitting TRBD1. This CDR3 has 16 residues. Germline V lookup: CDR1 SGHTA, CDR2 FQGNSA. The ends lost 7 bases at V and 1 base at J; junction bases unmatched: 10. The CDR3 region has the DNA TGTGCCAGCACCCTGGCTGGGACAGGGAAGAACACTGAAGCTTTCTTT. Its translation is CASTLAGTGKNTEAFF.

The chain uses TRBV5-1 and TRBJ2-7; D call uncertain. Trimming cost V 4 bases and J 5 bases, with 10 bases left between them. Germline V lookup: CDR1 SGHRS, CDR2 YFSETQ. The CDR3 consists of 12 residues. The CDR3 DNA reads as TGCGCCAGCAGCGGGGTCCCCCACGAGCAGTACTTC. Protein product: CASSGVPHEQYF.

V and J are TRBV2 and TRBJ2-2; either TRBD1 or TRBD2 may supply D (6 bases each). Germline loops: CDR1 SNHLY, CDR2 FYNNEI. CDR3 size: 14 residues. The V end was cut by 7 bases, the J end by 3 bases, with 12 bases between. In nucleotides, the CDR3 is TGTGCCAGCAAGGGGGACTCCGACACCGGGGAGCTGTTTTTT. Translated, it gives CASKGDSDTGELFF. Combining the CDR3 with reference TRBV2 and TRBJ2-2 gives the whole variable domain EPEVTQTPSHQVTQMGQEVILRCVPISNHLYFYWYRQILGQKVEFLVSFYNNEISEKSEIFDDQFSVERPDGSNFTLKIRSTKLEDSAMYFCASKGDSDTGELFFGEGSRLTVL.

The V gene is TRBV27, the J gene TRBJ1-5; D is undetermined. Germline CDR1 reads MNHEY; CDR2 reads SMNVEV (reference sequence). This CDR3 is built from 15 residues. The V end lost 0 bases, the J end lost 0 bases, and 6 bases lay between the germline ends. This chain's CDR3 is CASSLSPLSNQPQHF. CDR3 nucleotide sequence: TGTGCCAGCAGTTTATCACCCCTTAGCAATCAGCCCCAGCATTTT.

The chain is built from TRBV27 and TRBJ2-7; TRBD1 agrees at 7 bases. With V trimmed by 5 bases and J by 6 bases, 7 bases remained unmatched. The CDR3 totals 13 residues. Per the germline V gene, CDR1 is MNHEY and CDR2 is SMNVEV (reference sequence). CDR3 DNA sequence: TGTGCCAGCAGTGGCCAGACAGGGTTCGAGCAGTACTTC. It encodes CASSGQTGFEQYF.

The V gene is TRBV24-1, the J gene TRBJ1-2; D perhaps matches TRBD1 (6 bases). Trimming shortened V by 4 bases and J by 8 bases, and 19 bases separated the two germline ends. The CDR3 has 15 amino acids. Germline V gene sequence: CDR1 KGHDR, CDR2 SFDVKD. CDR3 residues: CATSDPGQTWGGYTF. The CDR3 DNA follows: TGTGCCACCAGTGACCCCGGACAGACCTGGGGGGGCTACACCTTC.

J is TRBJ2-4 and V is TRBV6-5, with 12 positions matching TRBD1. V was clipped by 7 bases and J by 6 bases; unmatched bases: 4. The germline V gene has CDR1 MNHEY and CDR2 SVGAGI. CDR3 length: 14 residues. The CDR3 DNA sequence: TGTGCCAGCATGGGGGACAGGGGGCGAAACATTCAGTACTTC. Its protein is CASMGDRGRNIQYF.

This clone was detected only once. The J gene is TRBJ2-7, the V gene TRBV5-1; D gene ambiguous. The V end lost 4 bases, the J end lost 4 bases, and 6 bases lay between the germline ends. Germline assignment: CDR1 SGHRS and CDR2 YFSETQ. The CDR3 is 11 residues long. CDR3 protein: CASSPGYEQYF. The CDR3 DNA follows: TGCGCCAGCAGCCCCGGATACGAGCAGTACTTC.

The V and J genes are TRBV30 and TRBJ1-1, with unresolved D. CDR1 is GTSNPN, CDR2 SVGIG, per germline (reference sequence). The CDR3 covers 16 residues. V was trimmed by 5 bases and J by 1 base, leaving 20 bases between them. The CDR3 DNA reads as TGTGCCTGGGCCCACCAGGCGGCCCAACGGAACACTGAAGCTTTCTTT. The encoded protein is CAWAHQAAQRNTEAFF. The variable domain in full, with the rest retrieved from reference TRBV30 and TRBJ1-1, is SQTIHQWPATLVQPVGSPLSLECTVEGTSNPNLYWYRQAAGRGLQLLFYSVGIGQISSEVPQNLSASRPQDRQFILSSKKLLLSDSGFYLCAWAHQAAQRNTEAFFGQGTRLTVV.

The chain recombines TRBV9 with TRBJ2-7; D gene ambiguous. The germline V gene has CDR1 SGDLS and CDR2 YYNGEE. The V and J ends lost 4 bases and 4 bases respectively, with 27 bases between them. This CDR3 is 18 amino acids long. The CDR3, as DNA: TGTGCCAGCAGCATTCACTCTGGGCTGGGGAAAGAAACTTACGAGCAGTACTTC. It codes for CASSIHSGLGKETYEQYF.

The CDR3 region has the DNA TGTGCCAGCAGTGAAGCGCTTCCAGGACAGGGGACAGATACGCAGTATTTT. Translation: CASSEALPGQGTDTQYF. The chain combines TRBV2 with TRBJ2-3, with TRBD1 matching 9 bases. Germline V gene sequence: CDR1 SNHLY, CDR2 FYNNEI. The CDR3 is 17 amino acids. V lost 0 bases and J lost 3; bases outside the gene matches: 7.

The rearrangement joins TRBV19 to TRBJ2-2, with D perhaps assigned TRBD1 or TRBD2 (7 bases each). CDR3 length: 16 residues. Germline V gives CDR1 LNHDA, CDR2 SQIVND (reference sequence). V shed 4 bases and J shed 5 bases, with 17 bases lying between them. The CDR3 DNA reads TGTGCCAGTAGTACGAACGGGGGGACAGCAACCGGGGAGCTGTTTTTT. As protein: CASSTNGGTATGELFF.

This clone was recorded only once. The J gene is TRBJ1-3, the V gene TRBV28; D is ambiguous. Trimming stripped 3 bases from V and 4 bases from J, with 7 bases between. Germline V gene sequence: CDR1 MDHEN, CDR2 SYDVKM. This CDR3 has 13 amino acids. The CDR3 DNA reads as TGTGCCAGCAGTTTTCGGTCGGGAAACACCATATATTTT. It translates to CASSFRSGNTIYF. The full variable domain, completed using reference TRBV28 and TRBJ1-3, is DVKVTQSSRYLVKRTGEKVFLECVQDMDHENMFWYRQDPGLGLRLIYFSYDVKMKEKGDIPEGYSVSREKKERFSLILESASTNQTSMYLCASSFRSGNTIYFGEGSWLTVV.

The V call is TRBV28, the J call TRBJ1-5, with TRBD1 as a possible D gene (6 bases). CDR1 and CDR2 from the germline V gene are MDHEN and SYDVKM. This CDR3 spans 15 amino acids. Trimming took off 6 bases at V and 4 bases at J, with 16 bases between the two ends. This CDR3 reads CASRSALRGNQPQHF. In DNA form, the CDR3 reads TGTGCCAGCAGATCTGCCCTCAGGGGTAATCAGCCCCAGCATTTT.

The chain has TRBV4-2 and TRBJ1-5, with 7 bases aligning to TRBD1. J was trimmed by 5 bases and V by 5 bases; bases with no gene match: 3. The CDR3 length is 13 residues. Germline loops: CDR1 LGHNA, CDR2 YNFKEQ. CDR3 nucleotides: TGTGCCAGCAGCACAGGGGTGGATCAGCCCCAGCATTTT. It is translated as CASSTGVDQPQHF.

This clone appeared a single time. V is TRBV5-1 and J is TRBJ1-1, with a weak D call TRBD1 (6 bases). Germline CDR1 is SGHRS and CDR2 is YFSETQ. Deletions cut 0 bases from V and 1 base from J, with 7 bases between. The CDR3 runs to 14 residues. CDR3 sequence (DNA): TGCGCCAGCAGCTTGGGGGGACAGAACACTGAAGCTTTCTTT. Protein sequence: CASSLGGQNTEAFF.

V is TRBV9 and J is TRBJ2-7; D unclear. The CDR3 length is 14 residues. The germline CDR1 and CDR2 sequences are SGDLS and YYNGEE. V lost 0 bases, J lost 1 base, and 8 bases lay in between. CDR3 protein: CASSVESISYEQYF. The CDR3 nucleotides are TGTGCCAGCAGCGTAGAAAGTATATCCTACGAGCAGTACTTC.

V gene TRBV7-2 combines with J gene TRBJ1-3; tentative D call: TRBD1 (6 bases). V was clipped by 5 bases and J by 3 bases, with 14 bases between them. Germline V CDR1 and CDR2: SGHTA, FQGNSA. The CDR3 loop spans 15 amino acids. CDR3 region: CASSNDRSLGNTIYF. CDR3 sequence (DNA): TGTGCCAGCAGCAACGACAGGAGCCTTGGAAACACCATATATTTT.

Only one count was recorded for this clone. The chain links TRBV5-6 to TRBJ1-4, with 9 bases that match TRBD1. The CDR3 contains 13 residues. Germline CDR1 and CDR2: SGHDT and YYEEEE. V dropped 0 bases and J dropped 12; count of bases not matched to a gene: 3. Here the CDR3 reads CASSLGRQGELFF. The CDR3 DNA reads as TGTGCCAGCAGCTTGGGACGACAGGGGGAACTGTTTTTT.

This chain's CDR3 is CASRRQGTDTQYF. CDR3 coding DNA: TGTGCCAGCAGGCGACAGGGCACAGATACGCAGTATTTT. V and J are TRBV3-1 (or the pseudogene TRBV3-2) and TRBJ2-3, with a possible D match to TRBD1 (6 bases). The CDR3 length is 13 residues. Germline CDR1 reads LGHDT; CDR2 reads YNNKEL (reference sequence). Trimming removed 6 bases at V and 1 base at J, with 8 bases between.

The V and J genes are TRBV5-1 and TRBJ2-7; the D gene is possibly TRBD1 (7 bases). V was clipped by 0 bases and J by 6 bases, with 10 bases between them. This CDR3 region has 13 residues. CDR1 is SGHRS and CDR2 is YFSETQ in the germline V gene. Written as DNA, the CDR3 is TGCGCCAGCAGCTTGGGGCAGGGGGGCGAGCAGTACTTC. Protein sequence: CASSLGQGGEQYF.

The gene calls are TRBV6-5 and TRBJ2-7; 10 bases are shared with TRBD1. V gave up 6 bases and J gave up 3 bases; unmatched junction bases: 8. This CDR3 has 15 amino acids. Germline loops: CDR1 MNHEY, CDR2 SVGAGI. The CDR3 protein is CASRITTGGFYEQYF. Here the CDR3 DNA reads TGTGCCAGCAGGATAACGACAGGGGGCTTCTACGAGCAGTACTTC.

V usage is TRBV19 and J usage is TRBJ2-7; the match to TRBD1 covers 8 bases. This CDR3 is built from 14 residues. Germline-derived CDR1 and CDR2 are LNHDA and SQIVND (reference sequence). With V trimmed by 9 bases and J by 2 bases, 9 bases remained unmatched. The chain's CDR3 is CASRSRTGPYEQYF. CDR3 sequence (DNA): TGTGCCAGCCGATCCCGGACAGGGCCCTACGAGCAGTACTTC.

The rearrangement uses TRBV19 and TRBJ2-2; possible D gene TRBD1, 5 bases. CDR1 is LNHDA, CDR2 SQIVND, per germline (reference sequence). The CDR3 totals 15 residues. The V end was cut by 3 bases, the J end by 0 bases, with 8 bases between. The CDR3 bases are TGTGCCAGTAGTATCCAGGGAACGAACACCGGGGAGCTGTTTTTT. Its translation is CASSIQGTNTGELFF.

The chain has TRBV6-6 and TRBJ1-5, with a weak D call TRBD1 (6 bases). CDR1 and CDR2 from the germline V gene are MNHNY and SVGAGI (reference sequence). The length of the CDR3 is 15 residues. The V end lost 11 bases, the J end lost 4 bases, and 21 bases lay between the germline ends. DNA of the CDR3: TGTGCCTGCGCCGGAGGTACCCAGGGGAATCAGCCCCAGCATTTT. This gives the protein CACAGGTQGNQPQHF.

This rearrangement joins TRBV3-1 (or the pseudogene TRBV3-2) to TRBJ1-1; D ambiguous. Germline loops: CDR1 LGHDT, CDR2 YNNKEL (reference sequence). V was cut by 3 bases and J by 1 base, with 6 bases left in between. The CDR3 sequence is 13 residues long. CDR3: CASSQRRNTEAFF. The CDR3 DNA is TGTGCCAGCAGCCAGAGGAGGAACACTGAAGCTTTCTTT.

About this clone: No conserved phenylalanine or tryptophan ends this CDR3, so it is likely a read error. The genes are TRBV11-1 and TRBJ2-7; 8 bases map to TRBD1. This CDR3 has 15 amino acids. Losses at the gene ends were 4 bases for V and 4 bases for J; bases not matched to a gene: 9. Germline assignment: CDR1 SGHAT and CDR2 FQDESV (reference sequence). CDR3 sequence (DNA): TGTGCCAGCAGCTCGAGCCCAGGGGGCTTATACGAGCAGTACCTC. Protein sequence: CASSSSPGGLYEQYL.